This T cell receptor beta chain was sequenced for a study of OX40 agonist ivuxolimab in advanced cancers. Study-level findings and limits: Normalized T-cell clonal expansion was also low in a subset of nonresponders. With doses of 0.1 to 3.0 mg/kg, CD4+ and CD8+ blood T cells had undergone clonal expansion by week 6. Clonal expansion was among the lowest in partial responders at 0.1-3.0 mg/kg, especially CD8+. More expanded clones were seen, on average, in CD8+ T cells than in CD4+.

Remarks on this clone: Antigen: not known.

Repertoires were generated with immunoSEQ multiplex PCR, while TCRdb's copy carries only in-frame clones and drops some. The profile shows 65,000 to 85,000 clones, 80% to 90% of them singletons. The sequence came from an adult with an advanced solid tumor such as melanoma, head and neck, liver or kidney cancer. Sequencing used CD4+ or CD8+ T cells sorted from blood, obtained in a trial of the OX40 agonist ivuxolimab.

CDR3 protein: CASSLIVRNYNEQFF. The CDR3 coding sequence is TGTGCCAGCAGCTTAATTGTGAGAAACTACAATGAGCAGTTCTTC. The chain combines TRBV7-2 with TRBJ2-1; D gene unclear. V lost 2 bases, J lost 3 bases, and 11 bases lay in between. The germline V gene encodes CDR1 SGHTA and CDR2 FQGNSA. The CDR3 has 15 amino acids.